The clone carrying this T cell receptor (beta chain) was seen a few times. Its antigen is currently unknown. Genes and germline come from the mouse. Read data end 4 residues before the CDR3 end; the end is taken from the germline J gene. The pooled cutaneous lymph node cells were sorted using several markers (CD4, CD8alpha, NKG2D, NKG2ACE and others). CDR1 is NSHNY and CDR2 is SYGAGN in the germline V gene. The CDR3 has 12 residues. The data were obtained in a study of CD8+ T cells in alopecia areata. Study details: Donors of skin were C3H/HeJ mice aged roughly 6-12 months with spontaneous alopecia, and recipients were 7-10-week-old female C3H/HeJ mice.

General observations from the study: Clonality was higher in lesional than normal scalp, especially in alopecia totalis/universalis. Normal skin's resident alphabeta T cells are sequenced alongside lesional scalp T cells.

The authors extracted RNA and reverse transcribed it into cDNA as the sequencing template. The method was immunoSEQ multiplex PCR; TCRdb's version includes in-frame clones alone and lacks a portion of them. The sample contains approximately 300,000 clones, none of them singletons. The material sequenced was CD4+ T cells sorted from a lymph node. This TCR derives from a C3H/HeJ mouse with alopecia areata. Mouse MHC haplotype: H2-k. The chain joins TRBV13-1 to TRBJ1-1; D is perhaps TRBD1 (5 bases). CDR3: CASSERTSEVFF. CDR3 DNA (partial): TGTGCCAGCAGTGAACGGACATCA.